This T cell receptor beta chain is drawn from a study of shared T cell receptors in the human thymus. Per germline, CDR1 SGHRS and CDR2 YFSETQ. The CDR3 has 16 residues. With 4 bases clipped from V and 0 bases from J, the junction kept 6 bases outside the gene matches. TCRdb's copy holds only in-frame clones and misses some; the assay was immunoSEQ multiplex PCR. The sample records roughly 710,000 clones, roughly 88% being singletons. The same sample was also studied in work on human thymus T cells.

The sample consisted of thymocytes. This sequence was found in a girl less than two years old with a congenital heart defect. The chain is built from TRBV5-1 and TRBJ2-7; TRBD2 matches 11 bases. The CDR3 DNA follows: TGCGCCAGCAGCACCCGACTAGCGGGGAGCTCCTACGAGCAGTACTTC. It encodes CASSTRLAGSSYEQYF.